The 18 T cell receptor beta chains listed next were all sequenced from one sample in a study of T cells in Graves' hyperthyroidism and ophthalmopathy. TCR beta CDR3 sequences were amplified from RNA transcripts. TCR CDR3 regions were first amplified by RT-PCR with HTBI primers. TCRdb processed the multiplex PCR reads anew with MiXCR; each CDR3 protein has one entry. The sample lists 300,000 to 450,000 distinct CDR3 sequences; approximately 25% were seen once. The sequencing sample was made of blood. Receptors originate from a man aged 45-65 years with Graves' hyperthyroidism.

The chain joins TRBV13 to TRBJ2-2, with a weak D call TRBD2 (6 bases). CDR3 length: 13 amino acids. The germline V and J ends were trimmed by 0 bases and 8 bases, with 7 bases remaining between them. CDR1 is PRHDT, CDR2 FYEKMQ, per germline (reference sequence). The CDR3 region is CASSLGTSGELFF. The CDR3 bases are TGTGCCAGCAGCTTAGGGACTAGTGGGGAGCTGTTTTTT. Variable domain in full (rest from reference TRBV13 and TRBJ2-2): AAGVIQSPRHLIKEKRETATLKCYPIPRHDTVYWYQQGPGQDPQFLISFYEKMQSDKGSIPDRFSAQQFSDYHSELNMSSLELGDSALYFCASSLGTSGELFFGEGSRLTVL.

The V and J genes are TRBV5-1 and TRBJ2-1; D not resolved. Germline-derived CDR1 and CDR2 are SGHRS and YFSETQ. Trimming cost V 10 bases and J 4 bases, with 12 bases left between them. The CDR3 spans 12 residues. CDR3 in amino acids: CAGTDGYNEQFF. CDR3 DNA: TGCGCCGGCACGGACGGATACAATGAGCAGTTCTTC.

As regards this clonotype: This could be a read error, since a much larger clone is one nucleotide away. The chain carries TRBV20-1 and TRBJ1-4; D might be TRBD1 (5 bases). The CDR3 runs 12 residues. The germline V gene encodes CDR1 DFQATT and CDR2 SNEGSKA (reference sequence). In DNA form, the CDR3 reads TGCAGTGCTAGTAACAGGCGGGGAAAACCGTTTTTT. Encoded protein: CSASNRRGKPFF.

This clonotype was detected ten times or more. The V gene is TRBV7-9, the J gene TRBJ2-7; 9 bases agree with TRBD2. CDR1 is SEHNR and CDR2 is FQNEAQ in the germline V gene (reference sequence). The CDR3 consists of 15 residues. V shed 1 base and J 4 bases; nucleotides not matched to a gene: 5. CDR3 DNA: TGTGCCAGCAGCTTAGTAGCGGGAGCCTCATACGAGCAGTACTTC. It specifies CASSLVAGASYEQYF.

This clonotype occurred a few times. In DNA form, the CDR3 reads TGTGCCAGCAGCTTAACGACGACTAGCGGGGTGAAATACTTC. It translates to CASSLTTTSGVKYF. The rearrangement joins TRBV7-3 to TRBJ2-5, with TRBD2 matching 11 bases. This CDR3 comprises 14 residues. The ends lost 0 bases at V and 14 bases at J; junction bases unmatched: 8. CDR1 is SGHTA and CDR2 is FQGTGA in the germline V gene.

A few counts support this clonotype. The V and J genes are TRBV15 and TRBJ1-6, with D possibly being TRBD1 (5 bases). There are 15 residues in the CDR3. Germline lookup yields CDR1 LNHNV and CDR2 YYDKDF (reference sequence). Trimming cost V 0 bases and J 7 bases, with 10 bases left between them. In DNA form, the CDR3 reads TGTGCCACCAGCAGAGATTTGAGGGGAAATTCACCCCTCCACTTT. Its protein is CATSRDLRGNSPLHF.

On this clonotype: The junction departs from the called germline gene at one end, perhaps through a read error. This chain uses TRBV9 with TRBJ1-1; D is undetermined. The CDR3 is made up of 16 amino acids. Germline V lookup: CDR1 SGDLS, CDR2 YYNGEE. The CDR3: CASSVGARLPNTEAFF. Written as DNA, the CDR3 is TGTGCCAGCAGCGTAGGTGCCCGTCTCCCGAACACTGAGGCTTTCTTT.

This clonotype was observed a handful of times. The chain combines TRBV4-1 with TRBJ2-3; 8 nucleotides align to TRBD1. This CDR3 contains 18 residues. With V trimmed by 0 bases and J by 0 bases, 8 bases remained unmatched. Germline loops: CDR1 MGHRA, CDR2 YSYEKL. The CDR3 DNA reads TGCGCCAGCAGCCAAGATCTACCCCAGGGGGCTAGCACAGATACGCAGTATTTT. This translates into CASSQDLPQGASTDTQYF.

The chain carries TRBV19 and TRBJ2-1, with a weak D call TRBD1 (6 bases). CDR1 is LNHDA and CDR2 is SQIVND in the germline V gene (reference sequence). The CDR3 is 15 residues long. The V end lost 7 bases, the J end lost 2 bases, and 15 bases lay between the germline ends. CDR3 nucleotides: TGTGCCAGTAACAAATTACAGGGTACCTACAATGAGCAGTTCTTC. Encoded protein: CASNKLQGTYNEQFF. Full variable domain (remainder filled in from reference TRBV19 and TRBJ2-1): DGGITQSPKYLFRKEGQNVTLSCEQNLNHDAMYWYRQDPGQGLRLIYYSQIVNDFQKGDIAEGYSVSREKKESFPLTVTSAQKNPTAFYLCASNKLQGTYNEQFFGPGTRLTVL.

This clonotype came up a few times. This chain connects TRBV5-5 to TRBJ2-7, with TRBD1 matching over 8 bases. The germline V gene encodes CDR1 SGHKS and CDR2 YYEKEE (reference sequence). Germline trimming cut 6 bases from V and 5 bases from J; bases unmatched to any gene: 4. The CDR3 is 12 residues long. The CDR3 nucleotides read TGTGCCAGCACGGACAGGGTCCACGAGCAGTACTTC. It yields the protein CASTDRVHEQYF.

This sequence joins TRBV11-3 and TRBJ2-1, with 7 bases fitting TRBD1. In germline, CDR1 is SGHNT, CDR2 YENEEA. The CDR3 covers 13 residues. V lost 6 bases to trimming and J lost 7 bases; unmatched junction nucleotides: 6. The CDR3: CASSPQGWNEQFF. DNA for the CDR3: TGTGCCAGCAGTCCACAGGGGTGGAATGAGCAGTTCTTC. The variable domain in full, completed from reference TRBV11-3 and TRBJ2-1, reads EAGVVQSPRYKIIEKKQPVAFWCNPISGHNTLYWYLQNLGQGPELLIRYENEEAVDDSQLPKDRFSAERLKGVDSTLKIQPAELGDSAVYLCASSPQGWNEQFFGPGTRLTVL.

This clonotype was counted only a few times. This sequence joins TRBV6-1 and TRBJ1-1; D is unresolved. This CDR3 comprises 10 residues. Looked up from germline, CDR1 is MNHNS and CDR2 is SASEGT. V lost 3 bases, J lost 5 bases, and 1 base lay in between. CDR3 sequence (DNA): TGTGCCAGCAGTGATACTGAAGCTTTCTTT. Translation: CASSDTEAFF.

The table lists this clonotype with a few counts. This chain connects TRBV29-1 to TRBJ2-3; TRBD2 is a possible D gene (6 bases). V lost 2 bases and J 8 bases, leaving 11 bases between the germline ends. The CDR3 contains 12 residues. Germline values: CDR1 SQVTM, CDR2 ANQGSEA. In nucleotides, the CDR3 is TGCAGCGTTGAACCAACCGGGGGTACGCAGTATTTT. It is translated as CSVEPTGGTQYF.

V gene TRBV28 combines with J gene TRBJ1-4; D might be TRBD1 (5 bases). The ends were cut back, 6 bases at V and 8 bases at J, with 10 bases in the middle. Germline CDR1 reads MDHEN; CDR2 reads SYDVKM. This CDR3 is 12 amino acids long. CDR3 region: CASRQVGEKLFF. CDR3 in DNA: TGTGCCAGCAGACAGGTTGGGGAAAAACTGTTTTTT.

The chain combines TRBV28 with TRBJ1-1, with D unresolved. Germline V gene data show CDR1 as MDHEN and CDR2 as SYDVKM. V was cut by 4 bases and J by 0 bases, with 15 bases left in between. This CDR3 is 16 amino acids long. The DNA of the CDR3 is TGTGCCAGCAGTTCCCCCAGAGGACCCATGAACACTGAAGCTTTCTTT. Its protein is CASSSPRGPMNTEAFF.

This clonotype showed up just a few times. The rearrangement joins TRBV11-2 to TRBJ2-6, with D possibly matching TRBD1 (6 bases). Per germline, CDR1 SGHAT and CDR2 FQNNGV. With 5 bases removed from V and 8 bases from J, the gap between germline ends came to 13 bases. The CDR3 has 14 residues. The CDR3 spells CASSGQGKTNVLTF. CDR3 bases: TGTGCCAGCAGCGGTCAGGGGAAGACCAACGTCCTGACTTTC.

This clonotype occurred once. As the CDR3 is not closed by the conserved phenylalanine or tryptophan, this likely results from a read error. The chain links TRBV12-3 or TRBV12-4 to TRBJ2-5; D may be TRBD2 (6 bases). The V end was cut by 3 bases, the J end by 5 bases, with 10 bases between. The CDR3 has 13 residues. In DNA form, the CDR3 reads TGTGCCAGCAGTTTCCAGGGACTGGAGACCCAGTACTCC. It specifies CASSFQGLETQYS.

This clonotype was detected a few times. V gene TRBV30 combines with J gene TRBJ1-2; a possible D gene is TRBD1 (6 bases). Germline V gene lookup returns CDR1 GTSNPN and CDR2 SVGIG (reference sequence). The V end was cut by 6 bases, the J end by 5 bases, with 22 bases between. The CDR3 is made up of 15 amino acids. Here the CDR3 DNA reads TGTGCCTGTGAAAGGCCGGGACATCTCTTATATGGCTACACCTTC. Translated: CACERPGHLLYGYTF.